There are a few counts of the clone carrying this T cell receptor (beta chain). Its target is not known. This CDR3 has 11 residues. Germline CDR1 and CDR2: MNHEY and SVGAGI. With 2 bases removed from V and 10 bases from J, the gap between germline ends came to 6 bases. The data were obtained in a study of OX40 agonist ivuxolimab in advanced cancers. Study-wide findings and caveats: Low normalized clonal expansion also occurred in some nonresponding patients.

The method was immunoSEQ multiplex PCR; TCRdb's version includes in-frame clones alone and lacks a portion of them. The sample has about 28,000 clones, around 86% seen once; the top ten hold roughly 25%. The clonotype was recovered from an adult with an advanced solid tumor such as melanoma, head and neck, liver or kidney cancer. Here the sequenced sample was CD4+ or CD8+ T cells sorted from blood, taken in a trial of the OX40 agonist ivuxolimab. The chain has TRBV6-5 and TRBJ2-1; D unclear. The DNA for the CDR3 is TGTGCCAGCAGTTACGGGGTCGAGCAGTTCTTC. Its protein is CASSYGVEQFF.